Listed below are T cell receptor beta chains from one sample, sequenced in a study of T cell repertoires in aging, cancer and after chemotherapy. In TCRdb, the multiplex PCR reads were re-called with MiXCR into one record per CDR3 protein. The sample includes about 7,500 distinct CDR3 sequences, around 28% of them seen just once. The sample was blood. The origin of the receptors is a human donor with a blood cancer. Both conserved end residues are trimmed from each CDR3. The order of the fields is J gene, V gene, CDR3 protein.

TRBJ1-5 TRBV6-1 ASSEYRGSWPQH
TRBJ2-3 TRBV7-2 ASSLGAGRLDTQY
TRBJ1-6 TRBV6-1 ASSGGGDNSPLH
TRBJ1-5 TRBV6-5 ASSNRGPNQPQH
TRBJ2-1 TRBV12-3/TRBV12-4 ASSLRGSQYNEQF
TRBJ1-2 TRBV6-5 ASSSYGGAGYT
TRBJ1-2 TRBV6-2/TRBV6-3 ASRVTGAHGYT
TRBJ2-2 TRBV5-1 ASSGTGTYTGELF
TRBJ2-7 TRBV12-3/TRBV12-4 ASGGEAGLRSYEQY
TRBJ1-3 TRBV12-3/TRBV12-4 ASSLEGRSGNTIY
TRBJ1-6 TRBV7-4 ASSLDPGSPNSPLH
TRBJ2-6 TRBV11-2 ASTTFYRAKGAGANVLT
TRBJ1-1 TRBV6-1 ATTTDRDSGEAF
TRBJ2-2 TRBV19 ASSIDSRVTGELF
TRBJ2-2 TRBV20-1 SARSGADPGELF
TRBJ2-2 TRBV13 ASSFMSGGITGELF
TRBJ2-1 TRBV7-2 ASSSWEQVPYNEQF
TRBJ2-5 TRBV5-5 ASSFGILAGPQETQY
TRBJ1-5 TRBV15 ATSRDTPQGNQPQH
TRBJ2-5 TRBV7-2 ASSLAGAGGGETQY
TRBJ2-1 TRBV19 ASSSGGQGINEQF
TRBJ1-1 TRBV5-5 ASSPYMNTEAF
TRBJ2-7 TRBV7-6 ASSKTSGETYEQY
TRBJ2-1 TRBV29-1 SAQIRTSGEEQF
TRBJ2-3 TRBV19 ASSLGTSGGHTDTQY
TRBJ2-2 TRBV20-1 SARDQSGGKAGELF
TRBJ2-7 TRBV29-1 SALQGAFSNEQY
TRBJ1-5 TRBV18 ASSPGGGSYQPQH
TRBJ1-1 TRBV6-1 ASSDQALNTEAF
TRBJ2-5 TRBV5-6 ASSLPGGRYQETQY
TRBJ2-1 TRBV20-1 SAFLANKDNEQF
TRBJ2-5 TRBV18 ASSHERGGRSETQY
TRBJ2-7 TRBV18 ASSPTGSEQY
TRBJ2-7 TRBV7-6 ASSLGGQVFEQY
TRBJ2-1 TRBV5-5 ASSLGLAGYNEQF
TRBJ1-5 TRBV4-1 ASSQDQGRYNQPQH
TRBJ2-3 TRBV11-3 ASSLKREITDTQY
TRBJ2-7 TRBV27 ASSPQRLTGGREQY
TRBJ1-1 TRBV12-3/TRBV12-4 ASSRQTGKIEAF
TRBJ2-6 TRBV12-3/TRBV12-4 ASSPGTGTSGANVLT
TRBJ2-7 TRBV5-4 ASSLAMGSYEQY
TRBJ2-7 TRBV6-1 ASGREYLYEQY
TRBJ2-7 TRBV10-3 AISDPGGRVSYEQY
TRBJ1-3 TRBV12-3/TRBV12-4 ASSPHTGNTIY
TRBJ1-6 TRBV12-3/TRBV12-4 ASSRSGQGNQSPLH
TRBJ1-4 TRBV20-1 SAIGRGRSAPNEKLF